Listed below are T cell receptor beta chains from one sample, sequenced in a study of blood T cell repertoires in COVID-19. Sequenced by immunoSEQ multiplex PCR; TCRdb stores in-frame clones only, minus some. The sample lists 65,000 to 85,000 clones; roughly 80% were seen once. Material for sequencing was peripheral blood. The receptor set was obtained from an older woman with acute or convalescent COVID-19. CDR3s include the opening cysteine and the closing phenylalanine or tryptophan. Fields, in order: clone size, V gene, D gene, J gene, CDR3 protein, CDR3 DNA. A D gene is named only where the DNA matches it firmly. Size tells how often a clone was seen (once, few, many) or the class of an expanded clone, and some rows leave it out.

abundance: few; v_gene: TRBV11-3; d_gene: -; j_gene: TRBJ1-5; CDR3aa: CASSAGGQEVGVAQHF; CDR3nt: TGTGCCAGCAGCGCGGGGGGGCAGGAGGTGGGAGTGGCCCAGCATTTT
abundance: few; v_gene: TRBV6-5; d_gene: -; j_gene: TRBJ1-5; CDR3aa: CASSAPGFNQPQHF; CDR3nt: TGTGCCAGCAGCGCCCCAGGATTCAATCAGCCCCAGCATTTT
abundance: -; v_gene: TRBV12-3/TRBV12-4; d_gene: -; j_gene: TRBJ1-6; CDR3aa: CASSFGENSPLHF; CDR3nt: TGTGCCAGCAGTTTTGGAGAGAATTCACCCCTCCACTTT
abundance: -; v_gene: TRBV5-4; d_gene: -; j_gene: TRBJ2-4; CDR3aa: CASRAGEKNIQYF; CDR3nt: TGTGCCAGCAGAGCCGGGGAGAAAAACATTCAGTACTTC
abundance: -; v_gene: TRBV12-5; d_gene: TRBD1; j_gene: TRBJ1-2; CDR3aa: CASGLVITGQGEDGYTF; CDR3nt: TGTGCTAGTGGTTTGGTAATTACGGGACAGGGCGAAGATGGCTACACCTTC
abundance: -; v_gene: TRBV5-1; d_gene: -; j_gene: TRBJ2-7; CDR3aa: CASSQGYYEQYF; CDR3nt: TGCGCCAGCAGCCAGGGGTACTACGAGCAGTACTTC
abundance: once; v_gene: TRBV15; d_gene: -; j_gene: TRBJ2-3; CDR3aa: CATSREEGMADTQYF; CDR3nt: TGTGCCACCAGCAGAGAGGAGGGTATGGCAGATACGCAGTATTTT
abundance: -; v_gene: TRBV7-2; d_gene: -; j_gene: TRBJ2-7; CDR3aa: CASSLDDYLREQYF; CDR3nt: TGTGCCAGCAGCTTAGATGATTATCTACGCGAGCAGTACTTC
abundance: -; v_gene: TRBV30; d_gene: TRBD1; j_gene: TRBJ1-6; CDR3aa: CAWSVLGLTGEDSPLHF; CDR3nt: TGTGCCTGGAGTGTACTCGGTTTGACAGGGGAAGATTCACCCCTCCACTTT
abundance: once; v_gene: TRBV6-1; d_gene: TRBD1; j_gene: TRBJ1-5; CDR3aa: CASSGLDRALGHSNQPQHF; CDR3nt: TGTGCCAGCAGTGGCTTGGACAGGGCGTTGGGGCATAGCAATCAGCCCCAGCATTTT
abundance: -; v_gene: TRBV27; d_gene: -; j_gene: TRBJ2-7; CDR3aa: CASSLLFKGQVDSDF; CDR3nt: TGTGCCAGCAGTTTATTATTTAAGGGGCAAGTAGACAGCGACTTC
abundance: few; v_gene: TRBV5-6; d_gene: -; j_gene: TRBJ2-7; CDR3aa: CASSLGHFYEQYF; CDR3nt: TGTGCCAGCAGCTTAGGACACTTCTACGAGCAGTACTTC
abundance: -; v_gene: TRBV7-9; d_gene: -; j_gene: TRBJ1-1; CDR3aa: CASSLLGGNTEAFF; CDR3nt: TGTGCCAGCAGCTTACTAGGGGGGAACACTGAAGCTTTCTTT
abundance: -; v_gene: TRBV4-1; d_gene: -; j_gene: TRBJ1-5; CDR3aa: CASSQGGVGDQPQHF; CDR3nt: TGCGCCAGCAGCCAGGGGGGGGTTGGCGATCAGCCCCAGCATTTT
abundance: -; v_gene: TRBV7-2; d_gene: -; j_gene: TRBJ2-2; CDR3aa: CASSLSRNTGELFF; CDR3nt: TGTGCCAGCAGCTTGAGTCGGAACACCGGGGAGCTGTTTTTT
abundance: medium-sized; v_gene: TRBV12-3/TRBV12-4; d_gene: TRBD1; j_gene: TRBJ1-2; CDR3aa: CASSLTGKAGYTF; CDR3nt: TGTGCCAGCAGTTTGACAGGGAAGGCTGGCTACACCTTC
abundance: -; v_gene: TRBV6-5; d_gene: -; j_gene: TRBJ1-2; CDR3aa: CASSYSQRGGYGYTF; CDR3nt: TGTGCCAGCAGTTACTCACAACGGGGGGGGTATGGCTACACCTTC
abundance: -; v_gene: TRBV30; d_gene: -; j_gene: TRBJ1-2; CDR3aa: CAWSVPGQIYGYTF; CDR3nt: TGTGCCTGGAGTGTTCCCGGACAGATCTATGGCTACACCTTC
abundance: -; v_gene: TRBV28; d_gene: TRBD1; j_gene: TRBJ2-1; CDR3aa: CASSLGGAGQGPISYNEQFF; CDR3nt: TGTGCCAGCAGTTTAGGCGGGGCAGGACAGGGGCCCATCTCCTACAATGAGCAGTTCTTC
abundance: -; v_gene: TRBV18; d_gene: -; j_gene: TRBJ2-7; CDR3aa: CASSPTSSRGSYEQYF; CDR3nt: TGTGCCAGCTCACCCACCTCCTCTAGGGGTTCCTACGAGCAGTACTTC
abundance: few; v_gene: TRBV18; d_gene: -; j_gene: TRBJ2-4; CDR3aa: CASSPRVLAPEAKNIQYF; CDR3nt: TGTGCCAGCTCACCCCGGGTCCTCGCCCCCGAAGCCAAAAACATTCAGTACTTC
abundance: -; v_gene: TRBV2; d_gene: TRBD1; j_gene: TRBJ2-4; CDR3aa: CASSGDRGRDIQYF; CDR3nt: TGTGCCAGCAGCGGCGACAGGGGGCGTGACATTCAGTACTTC
abundance: once; v_gene: TRBV5-1; d_gene: -; j_gene: TRBJ1-6; CDR3aa: CASSLTGLGSPLHF; CDR3nt: TGCGCCAGCAGCTTGACAGGGCTTGGTTCACCCCTCCACTTT
abundance: -; v_gene: TRBV4-1; d_gene: TRBD2; j_gene: TRBJ2-3; CDR3aa: CASSPRTSGGLGTQYF; CDR3nt: TGCGCCAGCAGCCCCCGGACTAGCGGGGGCCTTGGGACGCAGTATTTT
abundance: many; v_gene: TRBV5-1; d_gene: TRBD2; j_gene: TRBJ2-3; CDR3aa: CASSLEAGRTDTQYF; CDR3nt: TGCGCCAGCAGCTTGGAAGCGGGGCGCACAGATACGCAGTATTTT
abundance: -; v_gene: TRBV3-1/TRBV3-2; d_gene: TRBD2; j_gene: TRBJ2-3; CDR3aa: CASSQDQRGIRDTQYF; CDR3nt: TGTGCCAGCAGCCAAGATCAGCGGGGGATAAGGGATACGCAGTATTTT
abundance: -; v_gene: TRBV4-2; d_gene: -; j_gene: TRBJ2-5; CDR3aa: CASSQDLQGGALGETQYF; CDR3nt: TGTGCCAGCAGCCAAGATCTCCAAGGGGGGGCTTTGGGTGAGACCCAGTACTTC
abundance: -; v_gene: TRBV9; d_gene: TRBD1; j_gene: TRBJ2-1; CDR3aa: CASSVAGQGRNEQFF; CDR3nt: TGTGCCAGCAGCGTAGCGGGACAGGGAAGGAATGAGCAGTTCTTC
abundance: -; v_gene: TRBV11-2; d_gene: TRBD2; j_gene: TRBJ2-1; CDR3aa: CASSFKRGGLNEQFF; CDR3nt: TGTGCCAGCAGCTTTAAGCGGGGGGGCCTAAATGAGCAGTTCTTC
abundance: -; v_gene: TRBV29-1; d_gene: -; j_gene: TRBJ1-1; CDR3aa: CSVEDPQVVGTEAFF; CDR3nt: TGCAGCGTTGAAGATCCCCAGGTAGTTGGCACTGAAGCTTTCTTT
abundance: -; v_gene: TRBV7-2; d_gene: -; j_gene: TRBJ1-2; CDR3aa: CASSLVLADGYTF; CDR3nt: TGTGCCAGCAGCTTAGTTCTGGCCGATGGCTACACCTTC
abundance: -; v_gene: TRBV12-5; d_gene: -; j_gene: TRBJ2-7; CDR3aa: CASGLAVYEQYF; CDR3nt: TGTGCTAGTGGTTTGGCTGTTTACGAGCAGTACTTC
abundance: -; v_gene: TRBV7-2; d_gene: TRBD2; j_gene: TRBJ2-1; CDR3aa: CASSLLAGGGFSSNEQFF; CDR3nt: TGTGCCAGCAGCTTACTAGCGGGGGGCGGATTTTCGAGTAATGAGCAGTTCTTC
abundance: -; v_gene: TRBV5-6; d_gene: TRBD1; j_gene: TRBJ1-1; CDR3aa: CASSLAGTGLLRNTEAFF; CDR3nt: TGTGCCAGCAGCTTGGCAGGGACAGGACTCCTCCGGAACACTGAAGCTTTCTTT
abundance: -; v_gene: TRBV6-2/TRBV6-3; d_gene: TRBD1; j_gene: TRBJ2-7; CDR3aa: CASSLRQGSSEQYF; CDR3nt: TGTGCCAGCAGTCTGAGACAGGGATCTAGCGAGCAGTACTTC
abundance: -; v_gene: TRBV6-5; d_gene: -; j_gene: TRBJ2-3; CDR3aa: CASSYSSGTQYF; CDR3nt: TGTGCCAGCAGTTACTCGAGCGGTACGCAGTATTTT
abundance: once; v_gene: TRBV5-1; d_gene: -; j_gene: TRBJ1-2; CDR3aa: CASSQTGTNYGYTF; CDR3nt: TGCGCCAGCAGCCAAACCGGGACAAACTATGGCTACACCTTC
abundance: -; v_gene: TRBV5-8; d_gene: -; j_gene: TRBJ2-7; CDR3aa: CASRKRGGSYEQYF; CDR3nt: TGTGCCAGCAGGAAGAGGGGGGGGTCGTACGAGCAGTACTTC
abundance: -; v_gene: TRBV28; d_gene: -; j_gene: TRBJ2-7; CDR3aa: CASSLRGEQYF; CDR3nt: TGTGCCAGCTCTCTCAGGGGAGAGCAGTACTTC
abundance: -; v_gene: TRBV29-1; d_gene: TRBD1; j_gene: TRBJ2-6; CDR3aa: CSVQGASGANVLTF; CDR3nt: TGCAGCGTACAGGGGGCCTCTGGGGCCAACGTCCTGACTTTC
abundance: -; v_gene: TRBV15; d_gene: -; j_gene: TRBJ1-4; CDR3aa: CATSSFNEKLFF; CDR3nt: TGTGCCACCAGCTCCTTTAATGAAAAACTGTTTTTT
abundance: -; v_gene: TRBV2; d_gene: -; j_gene: TRBJ2-7; CDR3aa: CASSEMANSYEQYF; CDR3nt: TGTGCCAGCAGTGAAATGGCCAACTCCTACGAGCAGTACTTC